The 15 T cell receptor beta chains listed next were all sequenced from one sample in a study of CD8 T cells in ankylosing spondylitis. TCRdb re-analysed the 5' RACE reads in MiXCR, keeping a single row per CDR3 protein. In the table there are approximately 240,000 distinct CDR3 sequences, roughly 10% of which are singletons. The sequencing sample was made of blood, either unsorted or a sorted T cell fraction (not recorded which). The source is a male donor with ankylosing spondylitis or in good health (not recorded which).

This clonotype was detected many times. The genes are TRBV21-1 and TRBJ1-1; TRBD1, the table's D call, was not compared with the DNA. TRBV21-1 is a known pseudogene. The CDR3 length is 18 residues. CDR3 bases: TGTGCCAGCAGCAAAGCTTGGGGCAGAGGGGGGTGGAACACTGAAGCTTTCTTT. This sequence encodes CASSKAWGRGGWNTEAFF.

This clonotype was picked up many times. V usage is TRBV20-1 and J usage is TRBJ2-5; the D gene is possibly TRBD2 (6 bases). Germline-derived CDR1 and CDR2 are DFQATT and SNEGSKA (reference sequence). CDR3 length: 13 amino acids. Trimming left V 6 bases short and J 4 bases short, with 15 bases between. The CDR3 DNA reads as TGCAGTGCGATAGATAGCGGCATAGAGACCCAGTACTTC. Its translation is CSAIDSGIETQYF.

The table lists this clonotype with a few counts. The chain is built from TRBV4-1 and TRBJ2-3; D gene unclear. The CDR3 has 17 residues. V shed 1 base and J shed 5 bases, with 19 bases lying between them. Germline V gives CDR1 MGHRA, CDR2 YSYEKL. The CDR3 nucleotides read TGCGCCAGCAGCCAAGGGACGATGATGTTGGTGGGAGATACGCAGTATTTT. Amino acids: CASSQGTMMLVGDTQYF.

This clonotype has a handful of counts. V usage is TRBV5-1 and J usage is TRBJ1-4; TRBD1 matches 7 bases. Germline lookup yields CDR1 SGHRS and CDR2 YFSETQ. This CDR3 has 18 amino acids. Germline trimming cut 3 bases from V and 2 bases from J; bases unmatched to any gene: 13. CDR3 bases: TGCGCCAGCAGCTCAGCCTATGCAGGGGGAGCGACTAATGAAAAACTGTTTTTT. Translated, it gives CASSSAYAGGATNEKLFF. Combining the CDR3 with reference TRBV5-1 and TRBJ1-4 gives the whole variable domain KAGVTQTPRYLIKTRGQQVTLSCSPISGHRSVSWYQQTPGQGLQFLFEYFSETQRNKGNFPGRFSGRQFSNSRSEMNVSTLELGDSALYLCASSSAYAGGATNEKLFFGSGTQLSVL.

This clonotype was counted at least ten times. This chain uses TRBV12-3 or TRBV12-4 with TRBJ2-1, with 7 positions matching TRBD2. The J segment lost 8 bases and the V segment lost 3 bases, leaving 10 bases of the junction unmatched. This CDR3 has 15 amino acids. The CDR3 DNA reads TGTGCCAGCAGTTTTGGGGGGAGGGCCGGGGATGAGCAGTTCTTC. It is translated as CASSFGGRAGDEQFF.

The sample holds many counts of this clonotype. The chain joins TRBV7-8 to TRBJ2-3, with 7 nucleotides matching TRBD2. The CDR3 is 17 residues long. Trimming took 5 bases from V and 2 from J; bases not matched to a gene: 13. CDR1 SGHVS and CDR2 FQNEAQ come from the germline V gene. CDR3 protein: CASSHPAGLLLTDTQYF. Here the CDR3 DNA reads TGTGCCAGCAGCCATCCCGCGGGACTACTACTCACAGATACGCAGTATTTT.

In this sample, this clonotype turned up many times. The chain carries TRBV12-3 or TRBV12-4 and TRBJ1-1, with D unclear. Trimming took off 4 bases at V and 7 bases at J, with 13 bases between the two ends. This CDR3 has 13 residues. The CDR3 here is CASSSSAGYEAFF. For the CDR3, the DNA is TGTGCCAGCAGTTCCTCGGCCGGTTATGAAGCTTTCTTT.

This clonotype was seen ten or more times. As DNA, the CDR3 is TGCGCCAGCAGAGTCAACACAGGGCACTACGAGCAGTACTTC. Amino acid sequence: CASRVNTGHYEQYF. The chain links TRBV5-1 to TRBJ2-7, with D tentatively TRBD1 (6 bases). Germline lookup yields CDR1 SGHRS and CDR2 YFSETQ. Trimming pared 5 bases from V and 3 bases from J, leaving 15 bases between. CDR3 length: 14 amino acids.

This clonotype showed up many times. The chain employs TRBV20-1 and TRBJ1-2; TRBD1 agrees at 11 bases. V was pared by 5 bases and J by 5 bases, with 10 bases of the junction left unmatched. CDR3 length: 15 residues. CDR1 DFQATT and CDR2 SNEGSKA come from the germline V gene (reference sequence). As DNA, the CDR3 is TGCAGTGCTCCGCAGCGGACAGGGGGCGGATATGGCTACACCTTC. Its translation: CSAPQRTGGGYGYTF.

This clonotype was counted at least ten times. The chain links TRBV5-1 to TRBJ1-4, with 7 bases lining up with TRBD1. Per the germline V gene, CDR1 is SGHRS and CDR2 is YFSETQ. J gave up 4 bases and V 4 bases, and 4 bases lay outside the gene matches. The CDR3 sequence is 14 residues long. CDR3 protein: CASSPGQLNEKLFF. The CDR3 nucleotides are TGCGCCAGCAGCCCGGGACAGCTTAATGAAAAACTGTTTTTT.

This clonotype was counted many times. The chain employs TRBV7-8 and TRBJ1-1; D is ambiguous. The CDR3 loop spans 14 amino acids. Germline V lookup: CDR1 SGHVS, CDR2 FQNEAQ. The V and J ends lost 5 bases and 1 base respectively, with 11 bases between them. For the CDR3, the DNA is TGTGCCAGCAGCCCCATTGGGCGGAACACTGAAGCTTTCTTT. Translating it yields CASSPIGRNTEAFF.

The V gene is TRBV5-1, the J gene TRBJ1-1; tentative D call: TRBD1 (5 bases). The CDR3 contains 14 residues. Trimming stripped 3 bases from V and 1 base from J, with 10 bases between. Germline-derived CDR1 and CDR2 are SGHRS and YFSETQ. The CDR3 nucleotides read TGCGCCAGCAGCTCCTGGGACGCGAACACTGAAGCTTTCTTT. The encoded protein is CASSSWDANTEAFF.

This clonotype has a count of ten or more. This rearrangement joins TRBV5-1 to TRBJ1-2; unclear D gene. Germline CDR1 and CDR2: SGHRS and YFSETQ. CDR3 length: 13 amino acids. V was cut by 5 bases and J by 4 bases, with 12 bases left in between. CDR3 sequence reads: CASSKEAVYGYTF. The CDR3 DNA is TGCGCCAGCAGTAAGGAAGCCGTCTATGGCTACACCTTC. The complete variable domain, with remaining parts taken from reference TRBV5-1 and TRBJ1-2, reads KAGVTQTPRYLIKTRGQQVTLSCSPISGHRSVSWYQQTPGQGLQFLFEYFSETQRNKGNFPGRFSGRQFSNSRSEMNVSTLELGDSALYLCASSKEAVYGYTFGSGTRLTVV.

This clonotype appeared many times. J is TRBJ1-5 and V is TRBV11-2; D perhaps matches TRBD1 (6 bases). The CDR3 contains 16 residues. Germline CDR1 reads SGHAT; CDR2 reads FQNNGV. V was shortened by 5 bases and J by 4 bases, with 18 bases between the two germline ends. The DNA of the CDR3 is TGTGCCAGCAGCCCGAACAGGGTTGTTCTGAATCAGCCCCAGCATTTT. Translation: CASSPNRVVLNQPQHF.

This clonotype came up many times. The chain couples TRBV6-1 to TRBJ2-7; 7 bases fit TRBD1. The CDR3 has 14 residues. The germline V gene has CDR1 MNHNS and CDR2 SASEGT. V gave up 6 bases and J gave up 2 bases; unmatched junction bases: 7. CDR3 bases: TGTGCCAGCAGCAGGGGGACAGCGACCTACGAGCAGTACTTC. Its protein product is CASSRGTATYEQYF.